Following are 20 T cell receptor beta chains from one sample sequenced in a study of CD8 T cells in Susac syndrome. Reverse transcription of roughly 0.5 to 1 ug RNA was carried out with random hexamers. TCRdb re-analysed the immunoSEQ multiplex PCR reads in MiXCR, keeping a single row per CDR3 protein. Of 150,000 to 200,000 distinct CDR3 sequences detected, approximately 96% appear once; the ten largest clones hold 0.093%. The sample taken for sequencing was CD4+ T cells from PBMCs. All receptors come from a human donor with multiple sclerosis.

This chain connects TRBV21-1 to TRBJ2-7. TRBV21-1 is a known pseudogene. The CDR3 has 14 amino acids. The CDR3, as DNA: TGTGCCAGCAGCAAAGACTACGGATCTCCGGAGCAGTACTTC. It translates to CASSKDYGSPEQYF.

The chain uses TRBV1 and TRBJ2-1; TRBD2, as called in the table, went unchecked against the DNA. TRBV1 has pseudogene status. This CDR3 region has 15 residues. CDR3 bases: TGCACCAGCAGCCCAAAGCGGGGCCACGGGAATGAGCAGTTCTTC. It is translated as CTSSPKRGHGNEQFF.

This clonotype was recorded only once. The chain has TRBV30 and TRBJ1-2, with a weak D call TRBD1 (5 bases). Germline-derived CDR1 and CDR2 are GTSNPN and SVGIG (reference sequence). This CDR3 is 13 amino acids long. Between the trimmed V and J ends, which lost 1 base and 7 bases, there was a span of 13 bases. CDR3 in DNA: TGTGCCTGGAGTGCCGCCCCCAGGGTTGGCTACACCTTC. Translated: CAWSAAPRVGYTF.

The chain employs TRBV14 and TRBJ2-7; 9 bases align to TRBD1. The CDR3 has 15 residues. Germline values: CDR1 SGHDN, CDR2 FVKESK. The V segment lost 5 bases and the J segment 3 bases; nucleotides outside the gene matches: 8. CDR3 DNA sequence: TGTGCCAGCAGCACCCGGACAGGGGCAAACTACGAGCAGTACTTC. Its protein is CASSTRTGANYEQYF.

The chain is built from TRBV6-5 and TRBJ2-5; 11 bases map to TRBD2. The junction had 3 bases not matched to a gene; V was cut back by 2 bases and J by 1 base. Germline V CDR1 and CDR2: MNHEY, SVGAGI. This CDR3 has 16 amino acids. The CDR3 DNA sequence: TGTGCCAGCAGTTACCCGACTAGCGGGGCCCAAGAGACCCAGTACTTC. Translated: CASSYPTSGAQETQYF.

This chain connects TRBV6-6 to TRBJ2-1; D might be TRBD2 (5 bases). V lost 11 bases and J 12 bases, leaving 20 bases between the germline ends. Germline lookup yields CDR1 MNHNY and CDR2 SVGAGI (reference sequence). The CDR3 loop spans 12 amino acids. The CDR3 DNA reads as TGTGCCGCCAGCGTCGGGGAACCCCGGCAGTTCTTC. Encoded protein: CAASVGEPRQFF.

The chain recombines TRBV27 with TRBJ2-5; D is unresolved. Germline loops: CDR1 MNHEY, CDR2 SMNVEV (reference sequence). Trimming left V 8 bases short and J 5 bases short, with 9 bases between. The CDR3 consists of 11 residues. The CDR3 DNA is TGTGCCAGCGCCCTGGGGGAGACCCAGTACTTC. Translating it yields CASALGETQYF.

The genes are TRBV27 and TRBJ1-1, with D possibly TRBD1 on 5 matching bases. CDR1 and CDR2 (germline): MNHEY, SMNVEV (reference sequence). CDR3 length: 16 residues. V was shortened by 3 bases and J by 6 bases, with 20 bases between the two germline ends. The CDR3 is CASSLGPATKTAEAFF. CDR3 DNA: TGTGCCAGCAGTTTGGGACCGGCCACGAAAACGGCTGAAGCTTTCTTT.

This chain joins TRBV11-2 and TRBJ1-5, with TRBD1 as a possible D gene (5 bases). The CDR3 is 13 amino acids. V lost 8 bases and J lost 3, with 11 bases in between. Germline-derived CDR1 and CDR2 are SGHAT and FQNNGV. CDR3 nucleotides: TGTGCCAGCGGACTCGGGGCCAATCAGCCCCAGCATTTT. It translates to CASGLGANQPQHF. Looking up the rest from reference TRBV11-2 and TRBJ1-5 gives the full variable domain: EAGVAQSPRYKIIEKRQSVAFWCNPISGHATLYWYQQILGQGPKLLIQFQNNGVVDDSQLPKDRFSAERLKGVDSTLKIQPAKLEDSAVYLCASGLGANQPQHFGDGTRLSIL.

V gene TRBV5-1 combines with J gene TRBJ2-1, with 11 nucleotides matching TRBD2. Losses at the gene ends were 2 bases for V and 4 bases for J; bases not matched to a gene: 5. The CDR3 sequence is 16 residues long. CDR1 is SGHRS and CDR2 is YFSETQ in the germline V gene. The CDR3 reads CASSFPSGGQYNEQFF. For the CDR3, the DNA is TGCGCCAGCAGCTTCCCTAGCGGGGGGCAATACAATGAGCAGTTCTTC. The whole variable domain, filled in from reference TRBV5-1 and TRBJ2-1, reads KAGVTQTPRYLIKTRGQQVTLSCSPISGHRSVSWYQQTPGQGLQFLFEYFSETQRNKGNFPGRFSGRQFSNSRSEMNVSTLELGDSALYLCASSFPSGGQYNEQFFGPGTRLTVL.

The CDR3 loop is CASSRPGGRILDTEAFF. CDR3 nucleotides: TGTGCCAGCAGTCGCCCAGGGGGGAGGATCCTGGACACTGAAGCTTTCTTT. The chain is built from TRBV12-3 or TRBV12-4 and TRBJ1-1; 7 bases fit TRBD1. This CDR3 has 17 amino acids. V gave up 5 bases and J gave up 3 bases; unmatched junction bases: 15.

This chain uses TRBV5-1 with TRBJ1-1; 8 positions match TRBD1. The germline V gene has CDR1 SGHRS and CDR2 YFSETQ. V trimming: 3 bases; J trimming: 3 bases; junction bases outside the gene matches: 4. The length of the CDR3 is 14 residues. CDR3 sequence reads: CASSSMTGDTEAFF. The CDR3 coding sequence is TGCGCCAGCAGCTCGATGACAGGGGACACTGAAGCTTTCTTT.

The J gene is TRBJ1-5, the V gene TRBV30; D remains unclear. The V and J ends lost 2 bases and 0 bases respectively, with 8 bases between them. Per germline, CDR1 GTSNPN and CDR2 SVGIG (reference sequence). There are 14 residues in the CDR3. The CDR3 coding sequence is TGTGCCTGGAGTACAGCTTATAGCAATCAGCCCCAGCATTTT. Translated: CAWSTAYSNQPQHF. The entire variable domain, with the rest obtained from reference TRBV30 and TRBJ1-5, is as follows: SQTIHQWPATLVQPVGSPLSLECTVEGTSNPNLYWYRQAAGRGLQLLFYSVGIGQISSEVPQNLSASRPQDRQFILSSKKLLLSDSGFYLCAWSTAYSNQPQHFGDGTRLSIL.

V is TRBV29-1 and J is TRBJ2-2; D is possibly TRBD1 (6 bases). The CDR3 extends over 13 amino acids. Trimming cost V 4 bases and J 4 bases, with 10 bases left between them. CDR1 and CDR2 (germline): SQVTM, ANQGSEA. The CDR3 region is CSVGQAITGELFF. Written as DNA, the CDR3 is TGCAGCGTTGGACAGGCCATCACCGGGGAGCTGTTTTTT.

This chain uses TRBV12-3 or TRBV12-4 with TRBJ2-1, with D perhaps matching TRBD2 (6 bases). The V and J ends lost 6 bases and 6 bases respectively, with 12 bases between them. The CDR3 consists of 13 residues. CDR3 coding DNA: TGTGCCAGCAGACTCGCGGGGCTCAATGAGCAGTTCTTC. It yields the protein CASRLAGLNEQFF.

The rearrangement uses TRBV12-3 or TRBV12-4 and TRBJ1-4, with D tentatively TRBD1 (6 bases). The CDR3 consists of 15 residues. The V end lost 6 bases, the J end lost 8 bases, and 19 bases lay between the germline ends. This CDR3 is CASRREWGAREKLFF. Written as DNA, the CDR3 is TGTGCCAGCAGAAGGGAGTGGGGGGCGCGCGAAAAACTGTTTTTT.

The V and J genes are TRBV2 and TRBJ1-2; no definite D call. Germline V lookup: CDR1 SNHLY, CDR2 FYNNEI. This CDR3 spans 15 amino acids. V was clipped by 4 bases and J by 3 bases, with 15 bases between them. In DNA, the CDR3 is TGTGCCAGCAGTGCCCTGGCCCCACGAGACTATGGCTACACCTTC. Protein sequence: CASSALAPRDYGYTF. The full variable domain, its missing parts supplied by reference TRBV2 and TRBJ1-2, is EPEVTQTPSHQVTQMGQEVILRCVPISNHLYFYWYRQILGQKVEFLVSFYNNEISEKSEIFDDQFSVERPDGSNFTLKIRSTKLEDSAMYFCASSALAPRDYGYTFGSGTRLTVV.

The chain employs TRBV3-1 and TRBJ2-1, with a weak D call TRBD1 (7 bases). This CDR3 has 16 residues. Per the germline V gene, CDR1 is LGHDT and CDR2 is YNNKEL (reference sequence). V lost 4 bases to trimming and J lost 4 bases, with 17 bases between them. CDR3 DNA: TGTGCCAGCAGCCCCTCTCCCAGGGGGAGGTACAATGAGCAGTTCTTC. Translation gives CASSPSPRGRYNEQFF.

The V call is TRBV7-6, the J call TRBJ2-5; D unclear. CDR1 is SGHVS, CDR2 FNYEAQ, per germline. Trimming cost V 1 base and J 2 bases, with 5 bases left between them. The CDR3 totals 13 residues. CDR3 in amino acids: CASSLVQQETQYF. The CDR3 coding sequence is TGTGCCAGCAGCTTAGTTCAGCAAGAGACCCAGTACTTC.

V is TRBV15 and J is TRBJ2-1; 10 bases line up with TRBD2. The J segment lost 5 bases and the V segment lost 6 bases, leaving 7 bases of the junction unmatched. Germline V lookup: CDR1 LNHNV, CDR2 YYDKDF (reference sequence). This CDR3 comprises 15 residues. The CDR3 loop is CATSRSGGRNNEQFF. The CDR3 DNA is TGTGCCACCAGTCGTAGCGGGGGGAGGAACAATGAGCAGTTCTTC.